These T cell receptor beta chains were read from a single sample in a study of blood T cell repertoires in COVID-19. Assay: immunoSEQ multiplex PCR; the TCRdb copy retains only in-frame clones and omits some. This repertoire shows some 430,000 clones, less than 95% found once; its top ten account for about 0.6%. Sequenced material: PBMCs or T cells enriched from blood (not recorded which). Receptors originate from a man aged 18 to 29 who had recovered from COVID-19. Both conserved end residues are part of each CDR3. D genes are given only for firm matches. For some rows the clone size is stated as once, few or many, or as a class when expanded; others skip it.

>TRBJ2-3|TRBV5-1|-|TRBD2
CASRGGTSGSTDTQYF
TGCGCCAGCAGGGGAGGGACTAGCGGGAGCACAGATACGCAGTATTTT
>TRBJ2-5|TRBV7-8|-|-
CASSPASGTQYF
TGTGCCAGCAGCCCGGCCTCGGGGACCCAGTACTTC
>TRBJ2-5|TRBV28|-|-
CASGFGETQYF
TGTGCCAGCGGCTTCGGGGAGACCCAGTACTTC
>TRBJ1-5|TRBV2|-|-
CASSERGLGNQPQHF
TGTGCCAGCAGTGAAAGGGGGTTGGGCAATCAGCCCCAGCATTTT
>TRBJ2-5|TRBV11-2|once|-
CASSLSGGRETQYF
TGTGCCAGCAGCTTATCGGGTGGCCGGGAGACCCAGTACTTC
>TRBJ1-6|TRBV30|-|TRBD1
CAWKATGGSSPLHF
TGTGCCTGGAAAGCGACAGGGGGCTCTTCACCCCTCCACTTT
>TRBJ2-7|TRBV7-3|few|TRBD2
CASSPQVWGGVPYEQYF
TGTGCCAGCAGCCCGCAGGTGTGGGGGGGGGTCCCCTACGAGCAGTACTTC
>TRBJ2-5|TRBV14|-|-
CASSPNTEETQYF
TGTGCCAGCAGCCCTAACACAGAAGAGACCCAGTACTTC
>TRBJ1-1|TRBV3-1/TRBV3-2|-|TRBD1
CASSQRGQGARKEAFF
TGTGCCAGCAGCCAGAGGGGACAGGGGGCGAGGAAGGAAGCTTTCTTT
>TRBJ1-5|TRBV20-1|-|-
CSASPGGNQPQHF
TGCAGTGCTAGTCCCGGGGGCAATCAGCCCCAGCATTTT
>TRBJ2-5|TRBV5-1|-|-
CASSRTGQETQYF
TGCGCCAGCAGCCGCACTGGCCAAGAGACCCAGTACTTC
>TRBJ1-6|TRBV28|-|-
CASKNPGGVRVPLHF
TGTGCCAGCAAAAACCCCGGCGGCGTCCGAGTACCCCTCCACTTT
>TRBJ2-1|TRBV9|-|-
CASSVVGTGAGIEQFF
TGTGCCAGCAGCGTAGTGGGGACCGGGGCGGGAATCGAGCAGTTCTTC
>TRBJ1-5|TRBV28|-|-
CASRAQGLINQPQHF
TGTGCCAGCAGGGCACAGGGTTTAATCAATCAGCCCCAGCATTTT
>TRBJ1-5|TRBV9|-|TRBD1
CASSGTGGANQPQHF
TGTGCCAGCAGCGGTACAGGGGGGGCCAATCAGCCCCAGCATTTT
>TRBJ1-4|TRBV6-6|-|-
CASSQQGNEKLFF
TGTGCCAGCAGTCAACAGGGTAATGAAAAACTGTTTTTT
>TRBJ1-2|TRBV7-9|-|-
CASSPRKGHVYGYTF
TGTGCCAGCAGCCCTCGCAAGGGGCACGTCTATGGCTACACCTTC
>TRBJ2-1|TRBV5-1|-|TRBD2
CASSFRAGISDNEQFF
TGCGCCAGCAGCTTTAGAGCGGGGATCTCTGACAATGAGCAGTTCTTC
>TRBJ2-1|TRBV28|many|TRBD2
CASLAGNRGNEQFF
TGTGCCAGCTTAGCGGGGAATAGGGGCAATGAGCAGTTCTTC